A selection of T cell receptor beta chains follows, all from one sample in a study of T cell responses to AZD1222 COVID-19 vaccine. The protocol was immunoSEQ multiplex PCR, while the TCRdb copy is restricted to in-frame clones and leaves out a portion. The sample yields 75,000 to 100,000 clones, roughly nine tenths seen once. The starting material was peripheral blood, obtained on day 0 of AZD1222 vaccination. The receptors were gathered from an adult in good health. CDR3s include the opening cysteine and the closing phenylalanine or tryptophan. Fields, in order: V gene, clone size, J gene, D gene, CDR3 protein, CDR3 DNA. The D gene is left open where the match is weak. A row's size may be missing; if present it is once, few, many or a size class.

TRBV28	once	TRBJ1-1	NA	CASSSLAPEAFF	TGTGCCAGCAGTTCCCTAGCTCCTGAAGCTTTCTTT
TRBV29-1	NA	TRBJ2-7	NA	CSVGNRDEQYF	TGCAGCGTGGGTAACAGGGACGAGCAGTACTTC
TRBV28	NA	TRBJ2-1	NA	CASSLAPRKGLRRFF	TGTGCCAGCAGTTTAGCCCCACGGAAGGGACTTCGGAGGTTCTTC
TRBV27	NA	TRBJ2-7	NA	CASSFSRGTYEQYF	TGTGCCAGCAGTTTCTCCAGGGGAACCTACGAGCAGTACTTC
TRBV29-1	NA	TRBJ2-7	TRBD1	CSVVFPGQGPQGYF	TGCAGCGTAGTATTCCCGGGACAGGGCCCCCAGGGGTACTTC
TRBV2	NA	TRBJ1-2	TRBD1	CASSLTGDYGYTF	TGTGCCAGCAGTCTGACAGGGGACTATGGCTACACCTTC
TRBV10-2	NA	TRBJ1-2	NA	CASRVPNYGYTF	TGCGCCAGCAGAGTTCCTAACTATGGCTACACCTTC
TRBV5-4	NA	TRBJ2-2	NA	CASSDGPKNTGELFF	TGTGCCAGCAGCGATGGCCCCAAGAACACCGGGGAGCTGTTTTTT
TRBV28	NA	TRBJ1-1	NA	CATGGVMNTEAFF	TGTGCCACTGGGGGGGTTATGAACACTGAAGCTTTCTTT
TRBV9	NA	TRBJ1-3	NA	CASSAGTGNSGNTIYF	TGTGCCAGCAGCGCTGGGACGGGTAACTCTGGAAACACCATATATTTT
TRBV20-1	NA	TRBJ2-7	NA	CSAVDGVGQYF	TGCAGTGCTGTAGACGGGGTAGGGCAGTACTTC
TRBV5-4	NA	TRBJ1-2	NA	CASSPDTNYGYTF	TGTGCCAGCAGCCCTGACACGAACTATGGCTACACCTTC
TRBV3-1/TRBV3-2	NA	TRBJ1-2	NA	CASSQGLGLQDGYTF	TGTGCCAGCAGCCAAGGCTTGGGGCTTCAAGATGGCTACACCTTC
TRBV5-4	NA	TRBJ1-1	NA	CASRSGTGAFF	TGTGCCAGCAGGTCCGGGACGGGAGCTTTCTTT